Each of the 27 T cell receptor beta chains below was sequenced from the same sample in a study of T cells in Graves' hyperthyroidism and ophthalmopathy. Template material for amplifying TCR beta CDR3 regions consisted of RNA transcripts. Using the HTBI primer set, a first-round RT-PCR was run on the TCR CDR3. Via MiXCR, TCRdb re-called the multiplex PCR reads, giving one row per CDR3 protein. The table records about 300,000 distinct CDR3 sequences, roughly a fifth of them present only once. The sequenced material came from blood. The source is a man aged 50 to 59 with Graves' ophthalmopathy.

Notes on this clonotype: A much larger clone sits a single nucleotide away, making a read error possible. CDR3 loop: CSAQTGTGLLMNTEASF. The CDR3, as DNA: TGCAGTGCCCAAACCGGGACAGGGCTTCTGATGAACACTGAAGCTTCCTTT. The chain has TRBV20-1 and TRBJ1-1; TRBD1 aligns across 9 bases. The CDR3 extends over 17 amino acids. Looked up from germline, CDR1 is DFQATT and CDR2 is SNEGSKA (reference sequence).

The V call is TRBV14, the J call TRBJ2-1; 8 bases align to TRBD1. V lost 4 bases to trimming and J lost 5 bases; unmatched junction nucleotides: 10. The CDR3 spans 16 residues. Germline CDR1 and CDR2: SGHDN and FVKESK. DNA of the CDR3: TGTGCCAGCAGCCGAGCCCAGGGGGCGCCGGACAATGAGCAGTTCTTC. Amino acid sequence: CASSRAQGAPDNEQFF.

The V call is TRBV7-8, the J call TRBJ1-2, with 9 bases that match TRBD1. V lost 5 bases to trimming and J lost 8 bases; unmatched junction nucleotides: 12. The CDR3 is made up of 15 amino acids. Germline V lookup: CDR1 SGHVS, CDR2 FQNEAQ. This chain's CDR3 is CASSPRSGTGIGYTF. The DNA for the CDR3 is TGTGCCAGCAGCCCTAGAAGCGGGACAGGGATCGGCTACACCTTC. The full variable domain, its missing parts supplied by reference TRBV7-8 and TRBJ1-2, is GAGVSQSPRYKVAKRGQDVALRCDPISGHVSLFWYQQALGQGPEFLTYFQNEAQLDKSGLPSDRFFAERPEGSVSTLKIQRTQQEDSAVYLCASSPRSGTGIGYTFGSGTRLTVV.

This clonotype was seen a few times. V gene TRBV3-1 combines with J gene TRBJ1-4; D not resolved. The CDR3 is 14 residues long. Trimming removed 3 bases from V and 5 bases from J, with 10 bases in between. Looked up from germline, CDR1 is LGHDT and CDR2 is YNNKEL (reference sequence). CDR3 sequence: CASSQGGRNEKLFF. The CDR3 DNA follows: TGTGCCAGCAGCCAGGGTGGGCGGAATGAAAAACTGTTTTTT.

This clonotype was seen a few times. This sequence joins TRBV20-1 and TRBJ2-3; TRBD2 aligns across 9 bases. J gave up 2 bases and V 6 bases, and 6 bases lay outside the gene matches. Looked up from germline, CDR1 is DFQATT and CDR2 is SNEGSKA (reference sequence). The CDR3 has 14 residues. The CDR3 loop is CSARVAGATDTQYF. The CDR3 region has the DNA TGCAGTGCAAGGGTAGCGGGAGCCACAGATACGCAGTATTTT.

This clonotype appeared many times. J is TRBJ2-7 and V is TRBV3-1; 13 positions agree with TRBD2. CDR1 and CDR2 from the germline V gene are LGHDT and YNNKEL (reference sequence). The ends lost 4 bases at V and 8 bases at J; junction bases unmatched: 5. The CDR3 is made up of 14 amino acids. This CDR3 is CASSLGLAGLQQYF. The CDR3 DNA reads TGTGCCAGCAGCCTGGGACTAGCGGGATTGCAGCAGTACTTC.

This clonotype was recorded at least ten times. This sequence joins TRBV4-1 and TRBJ2-3; possibly TRBD1 or TRBD2 for D (5 bases each). The germline V gene encodes CDR1 MGHRA and CDR2 YSYEKL. This CDR3 has 16 residues. Trimming removed 4 bases at V and 1 base at J, with 15 bases between. The CDR3 DNA reads as TGCGCCAGCAGCCCGAGGGGAGAGCCCGGCACAGATACGCAGTATTTT. Encoded protein: CASSPRGEPGTDTQYF.

This chain connects TRBV19 to TRBJ2-2, with D perhaps TRBD2 (5 bases). The CDR3 is made up of 14 amino acids. V shed 3 bases and J shed 4 bases, with 9 bases lying between them. Germline CDR1 and CDR2: LNHDA and SQIVND (reference sequence). The CDR3 DNA is TGTGCCAGTAGTATGTGGGAGAGCACCGGGGAGCTGTTTTTT. This encodes CASSMWESTGELFF.

This clonotype was observed a handful of times. The J gene is TRBJ2-1, the V gene TRBV7-9; 8 nucleotides align to TRBD2. The V gene's germline CDR1 is SEHNR and CDR2 FQNEAQ (reference sequence). The CDR3 has 16 amino acids. V was pared by 5 bases and J by 7 bases, with 13 bases of the junction left unmatched. The CDR3, as DNA: TGTGCCAGCAGCGAAAGCGGGAGAGGAGAAAATAATGAGCAGTTCTTC. Translating it yields CASSESGRGENNEQFF.

The rearrangement joins TRBV6-5 to TRBJ1-5, with D possibly TRBD1 on 5 matching bases. CDR3 length: 15 residues. V gave up 6 bases and J gave up 1 base, with 13 bases separating them. Germline-derived CDR1 and CDR2 are MNHEY and SVGAGI. For the CDR3, the DNA is TGTGCCAGCAGCCCCGGTGGGGGAAGCAATCAGCCCCAGCATTTT. It translates to CASSPGGGSNQPQHF.

The chain recombines TRBV19 with TRBJ1-1; D unresolved. Looked up from germline, CDR1 is LNHDA and CDR2 is SQIVND (reference sequence). The CDR3 has 13 amino acids. V was cut by 5 bases and J by 1 base, with 8 bases left in between. This CDR3 reads CASSSKQNTEAFF. DNA of the CDR3: TGTGCCAGTAGTTCAAAACAGAACACTGAAGCTTTCTTT.

This clonotype was seen repeatedly, ten times or more. The rearrangement uses TRBV3-1 and TRBJ2-1; TRBD2 matches 14 bases. The CDR3 has 17 residues. V trimming: 0 bases; J trimming: 6 bases; junction bases outside the gene matches: 4. In germline, CDR1 is LGHDT, CDR2 YNNKEL (reference sequence). Here the CDR3 DNA reads TGTGCCAGCAGCCAAGAGGGACTAGCGGGAGCACGCAATGAGCAGTTCTTC. This translates into CASSQEGLAGARNEQFF.

This clonotype was counted many times. The CDR3, as DNA: TGTGCCTGGAGACTGTTCGGTAAGGGGGAATCACCCCTCCACTTT. Encoded protein: CAWRLFGKGESPLHF. The chain employs TRBV30 and TRBJ1-6; a possible D gene is TRBD1 (6 bases). V was clipped by 3 bases and J by 10 bases, with 19 bases between them. Germline lookup yields CDR1 GTSNPN and CDR2 SVGIG (reference sequence). There are 15 residues in the CDR3.

This clonotype has a count of ten or more. V gene TRBV20-1 combines with J gene TRBJ2-1; the match to TRBD2 covers 7 bases. The CDR3 consists of 15 residues. Germline values: CDR1 DFQATT, CDR2 SNEGSKA (reference sequence). With V trimmed by 1 base and J by 4 bases, 7 bases remained unmatched. As DNA, the CDR3 is TGCAGTGCTAGAGCCCCCGGACTAGGATACAATGAGCAGTTCTTC. As protein: CSARAPGLGYNEQFF.

In this sample, this clonotype turned up many times. The chain has TRBV5-5 and TRBJ2-3; TRBD2 matches at 9 bases. V lost 0 bases, J lost 2 bases, and 1 base stayed unmatched. CDR1 is SGHKS and CDR2 is YYEKEE in the germline V gene (reference sequence). The CDR3 extends over 15 amino acids. The CDR3 bases are TGTGCCAGCAGCTTGGCTAGCGGGATCACAGATACGCAGTATTTT. Translation gives CASSLASGITDTQYF. Complete variable domain (other parts from reference TRBV5-5 and TRBJ2-3): DAGVTQSPTHLIKTRGQQVTLRCSPISGHKSVSWYQQVLGQGPQFIFQYYEKEERGRGNFPDRFSARQFPNYSSELNVNALLLGDSALYLCASSLASGITDTQYFGPGTRLTVL.

The chain carries TRBV6-1 and TRBJ2-7; 10 bases align to TRBD2. The CDR3 extends over 17 amino acids. Germline assignment: CDR1 MNHNS and CDR2 SASEGT. Trimming removed 8 bases from V and 0 bases from J; junction bases left unmatched: 13. Written as DNA, the CDR3 is TGTGCCAGCCATCCTGGGGCACTAGCGGGGAGCTCCTACGAGCAGTACTTC. It encodes CASHPGALAGSSYEQYF.

The V call is TRBV7-9, the J call TRBJ2-3; D remains ambiguous. The CDR3 covers 15 residues. Trimming removed 1 base from V and 2 bases from J, with 10 bases in between. CDR1 is SEHNR and CDR2 is FQNEAQ in the germline V gene (reference sequence). CDR3 amino acids: CASSLVGKNTDTQYF. The CDR3 region has the DNA TGTGCCAGCAGCTTAGTTGGCAAGAACACAGATACGCAGTATTTT. Full variable domain (remainder filled in from reference TRBV7-9 and TRBJ2-3): DTGVSQNPRHKITKRGQNVTFRCDPISEHNRLYWYRQTLGQGPEFLTYFQNEAQLEKSRLLSDRFSAERPKGSFSTLEIQRTEQGDSAMYLCASSLVGKNTDTQYFGPGTRLTVL.

A few counts support this clonotype. J is TRBJ2-1 and V is TRBV20-1; D gene ambiguous. Between the trimmed V and J ends, which lost 0 bases and 8 bases, there was a span of 5 bases. Germline V CDR1 and CDR2: DFQATT, SNEGSKA (reference sequence). The CDR3 has 11 amino acids. Written as DNA, the CDR3 is TGCAGTGCTAGAGATCAATATGAGCAGTTCTTC. The encoded protein is CSARDQYEQFF.

In its sample, this clonotype was seen a few times. The chain couples TRBV20-1 to TRBJ2-7; 9 nucleotides line up with TRBD1. This CDR3 comprises 14 residues. CDR1 is DFQATT, CDR2 SNEGSKA, per germline (reference sequence). V shed 4 bases, J shed 7 bases, and the junction held 11 bases outside the gene matches. The DNA for the CDR3 is TGCAGTGCTAAAGACGGGGACAGGGTAAATGAGCAGTACTTC. Residues: CSAKDGDRVNEQYF.

V usage is TRBV18 and J usage is TRBJ1-3; D uncertain. The ends were cut back, 5 bases at V and 2 bases at J, with 13 bases in the middle. Germline V lookup: CDR1 KGHSH, CDR2 LQKENI. The CDR3 covers 15 residues. CDR3 amino acids: CASSATEGTGNTIYF. The CDR3, as DNA: TGTGCCAGCTCAGCTACGGAGGGAACTGGAAACACCATATATTTT.

This chain uses TRBV4-1 with TRBJ1-5, with D unclear. CDR1 MGHRA and CDR2 YSYEKL come from the germline V gene. V was shortened by 0 bases and J by 1 base, with 4 bases between the two germline ends. This CDR3 is 14 amino acids long. The CDR3 region has the DNA TGCGCCAGCAGCCAAGAAGTGAGCAATCAGCCCCAGCATTTT. Amino acid sequence: CASSQEVSNQPQHF.

As to this clonotype: A much larger clone is a single base away; this may be a read error. The gene calls are TRBV7-8 and TRBJ2-7; D not resolved. There are 14 residues in the CDR3. Germline V gives CDR1 SGHVS, CDR2 FQNEAQ. CDR3 residues: CASSFQRTSYEHYF. DNA for the CDR3: TGTGCCAGCAGCTTTCAACGTACGTCCTACGAGCATTACTTC.

This clonotype was counted once. The chain links TRBV10-3 to TRBJ1-4, with 12 bases fitting TRBD1. The CDR3 length is 16 residues. Looked up from germline, CDR1 is ENHRY and CDR2 is SYGVKD. J gave up 5 bases and V 4 bases, and 5 bases lay outside the gene matches. CDR3 loop: CAISGGQGAQNEKLFF. The DNA for the CDR3 is TGTGCCATCAGTGGGGGACAGGGGGCGCAGAATGAAAAACTGTTTTTT.

Concerning this clonotype: A much larger clone differs from this one at a single base, so this may be a read error. The V gene is TRBV3-1, the J gene TRBJ2-7; no firm D call. CDR3 size: 12 residues. Trimming removed 5 bases from V and 6 bases from J, with 11 bases in between. Per germline, CDR1 LGHDT and CDR2 YNNKEL (reference sequence). Here the CDR3 reads CASSKVSGEQYF. The DNA for the CDR3 is TGTGCCAGCAGCAAAGTCTCCGGCGAGCAGTACTTC.

Ten or more counts support this clonotype. The V gene is TRBV5-1, the J gene TRBJ2-1; unclear D gene. Germline V lookup: CDR1 SGHRS, CDR2 YFSETQ. The ends were cut back, 0 bases at V and 5 bases at J, with 3 bases in the middle. The CDR3 runs to 12 residues. CDR3 in DNA: TGCGCCAGCAGCTTGGTCGACAATGAGCAGTTCTTC. This sequence encodes CASSLVDNEQFF.

The chain uses TRBV18 and TRBJ1-5; 9 bases match TRBD1. V gave up 0 bases and J gave up 4 bases; unmatched junction bases: 10. The CDR3 has 18 amino acids. Germline CDR1 is KGHSH and CDR2 is LQKENI. CDR3 sequence reads: CASSPPDRGLSGNQPQHF. CDR3 bases: TGTGCCAGCTCACCACCGGACAGGGGCCTATCGGGTAATCAGCCCCAGCATTTT.

This clonotype occurred many times. J is TRBJ2-3 and V is TRBV28; unclear D gene. V gave up 3 bases and J gave up 6 bases, with 19 bases separating them. The CDR3 is 16 residues long. Germline V gene data show CDR1 as MDHEN and CDR2 as SYDVKM. CDR3 sequence: CASSFSRAPRADTQYF. In DNA, the CDR3 is TGTGCCAGCAGTTTCTCTCGGGCCCCCCGAGCGGATACGCAGTATTTT. Drawing the rest from reference TRBV28 and TRBJ2-3, the complete variable domain is DVKVTQSSRYLVKRTGEKVFLECVQDMDHENMFWYRQDPGLGLRLIYFSYDVKMKEKGDIPEGYSVSREKKERFSLILESASTNQTSMYLCASSFSRAPRADTQYFGPGTRLTVL.